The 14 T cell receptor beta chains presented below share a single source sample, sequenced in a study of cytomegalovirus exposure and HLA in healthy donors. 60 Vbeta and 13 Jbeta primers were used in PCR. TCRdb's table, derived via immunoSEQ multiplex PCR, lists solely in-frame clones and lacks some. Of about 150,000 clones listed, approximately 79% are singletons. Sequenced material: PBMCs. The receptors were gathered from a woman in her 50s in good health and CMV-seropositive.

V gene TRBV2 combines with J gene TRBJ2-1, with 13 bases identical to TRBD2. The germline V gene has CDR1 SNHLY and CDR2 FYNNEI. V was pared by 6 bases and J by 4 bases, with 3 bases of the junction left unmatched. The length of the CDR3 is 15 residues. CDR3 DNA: TGTGCCAGCAGGGGACTAGCGGGGCCTTACAATGAGCAGTTCTTC. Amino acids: CASRGLAGPYNEQFF.

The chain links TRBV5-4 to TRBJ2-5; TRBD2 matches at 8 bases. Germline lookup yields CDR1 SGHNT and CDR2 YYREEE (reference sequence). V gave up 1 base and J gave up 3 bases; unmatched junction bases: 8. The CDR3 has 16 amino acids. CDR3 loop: CASSLMAGGLKETQYF. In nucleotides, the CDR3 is TGTGCCAGCAGCTTGATGGCGGGGGGTCTAAAAGAGACCCAGTACTTC.

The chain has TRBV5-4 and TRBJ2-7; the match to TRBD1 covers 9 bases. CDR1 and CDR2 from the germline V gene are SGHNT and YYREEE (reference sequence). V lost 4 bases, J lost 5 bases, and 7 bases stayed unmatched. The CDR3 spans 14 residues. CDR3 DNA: TGTGCCAGCAGCGTACGGACAGGGGCACACGAGCAGTACTTC. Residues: CASSVRTGAHEQYF.

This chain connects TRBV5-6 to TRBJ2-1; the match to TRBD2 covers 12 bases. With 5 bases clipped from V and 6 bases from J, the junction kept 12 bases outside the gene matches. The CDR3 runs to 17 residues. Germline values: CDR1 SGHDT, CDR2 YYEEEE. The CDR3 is CASSSIQLAGGSNEQFF. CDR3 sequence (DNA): TGTGCCAGCAGTTCTATACAACTAGCGGGGGGCTCCAATGAGCAGTTCTTC.

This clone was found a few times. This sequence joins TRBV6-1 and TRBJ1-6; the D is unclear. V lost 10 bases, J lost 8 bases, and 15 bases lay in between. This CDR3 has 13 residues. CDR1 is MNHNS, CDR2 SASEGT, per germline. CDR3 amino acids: CATSKELDSPLHF. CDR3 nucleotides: TGTGCCACTTCAAAGGAGTTAGATTCACCCCTCCACTTT.

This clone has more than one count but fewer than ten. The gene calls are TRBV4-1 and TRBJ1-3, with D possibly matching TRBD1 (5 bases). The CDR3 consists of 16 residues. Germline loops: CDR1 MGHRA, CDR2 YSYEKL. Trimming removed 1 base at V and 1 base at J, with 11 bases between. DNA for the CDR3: TGCGCCAGCAGCCAAGTTTCCAGGGTGTCTGGAAACACCATATATTTT. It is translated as CASSQVSRVSGNTIYF.

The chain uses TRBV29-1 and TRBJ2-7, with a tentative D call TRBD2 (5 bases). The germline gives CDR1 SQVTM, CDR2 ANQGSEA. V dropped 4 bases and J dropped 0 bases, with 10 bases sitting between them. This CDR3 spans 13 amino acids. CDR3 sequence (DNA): TGCAGCGTTGCAATCCGGGACTCCTACGAGCAGTACTTC. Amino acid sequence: CSVAIRDSYEQYF.

The CDR3 DNA follows: TGTGCCAGCAGCCGAAGGGACAGGGGAACCTATAATTCACCCCTCCACTTT. Translated, it gives CASSRRDRGTYNSPLHF. The chain combines TRBV7-6 with TRBJ1-6, with 10 bases identical to TRBD1. Germline-derived CDR1 and CDR2 are SGHVS and FNYEAQ. The junction had 6 bases not matched to a gene; V was cut back by 5 bases and J by 2 bases. The CDR3 contains 17 residues.

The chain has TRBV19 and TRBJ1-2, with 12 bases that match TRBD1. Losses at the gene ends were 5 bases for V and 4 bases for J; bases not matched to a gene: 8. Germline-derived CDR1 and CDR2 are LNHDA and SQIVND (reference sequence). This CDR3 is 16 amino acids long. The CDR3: CASSRDRGPGGYGYTF. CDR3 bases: TGTGCCAGTAGTCGGGACAGGGGGCCGGGCGGCTATGGCTACACCTTC.

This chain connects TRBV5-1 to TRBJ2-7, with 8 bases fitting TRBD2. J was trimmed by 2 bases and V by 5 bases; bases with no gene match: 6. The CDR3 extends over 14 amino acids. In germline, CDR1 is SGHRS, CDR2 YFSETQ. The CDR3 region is CASRGGLGTYEQYF. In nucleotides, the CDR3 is TGCGCCAGCAGAGGGGGACTAGGAACCTACGAGCAGTACTTC.

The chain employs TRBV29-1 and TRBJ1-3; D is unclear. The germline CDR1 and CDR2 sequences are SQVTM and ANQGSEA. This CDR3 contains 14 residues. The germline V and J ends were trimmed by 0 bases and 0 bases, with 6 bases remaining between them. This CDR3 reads CSVEDLASGNTIYF. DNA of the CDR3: TGCAGCGTTGAAGATCTGGCCTCTGGAAACACCATATATTTT.

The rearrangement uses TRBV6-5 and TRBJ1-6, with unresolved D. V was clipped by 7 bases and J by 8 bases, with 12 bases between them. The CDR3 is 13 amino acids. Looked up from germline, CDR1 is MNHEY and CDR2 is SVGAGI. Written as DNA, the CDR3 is TGTGCCAGCACAGAGGCGAATCATTCACCCCTCCACTTT. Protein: CASTEANHSPLHF.

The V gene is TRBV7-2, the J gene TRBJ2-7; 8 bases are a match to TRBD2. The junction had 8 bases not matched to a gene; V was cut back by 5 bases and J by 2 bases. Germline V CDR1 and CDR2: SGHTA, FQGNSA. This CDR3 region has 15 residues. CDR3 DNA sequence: TGTGCCAGCAGCACCAGTAGCGGGGTCCCCTACGAGCAGTACTTC. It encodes CASSTSSGVPYEQYF.

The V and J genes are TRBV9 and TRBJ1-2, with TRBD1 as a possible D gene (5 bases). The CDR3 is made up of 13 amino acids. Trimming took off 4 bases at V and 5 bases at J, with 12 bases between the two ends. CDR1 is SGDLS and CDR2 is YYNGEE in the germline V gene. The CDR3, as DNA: TGTGCCAGCAGCTCGGGTGGGGGGTATGGCTACACCTTC. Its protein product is CASSSGGGYGYTF.